The present entry profiles one TCR beta chain with its context. One tube held mixed TRB-A and TRB-B primer pools for touch-down PCR. TCRdb reworked the multiplex PCR reads into one entry per CDR3 protein, no DNA. This table holds about 15,000 distinct CDR3 sequences. Each sample's input was 250 ng genomic DNA, 30,000 to 45,000 genome equivalents. This entry comes from a study of T cell clusters in autoimmune cytopenias. Turning to the study itself: A median of roughly 50,000 TRB reads per sample yielded a median around 2,500 distinct clonotypes.

The CDR3 consists of 13 residues. The germline V gene has CDR1 SQVTM and CDR2 ANQGSEA. The specimen sequenced was peripheral blood. This receptor was obtained from a human donor with an autoimmune cytopenia or autoimmune hepatitis (not recorded which). The chain is built from TRBV29-1 and TRBJ1-4. The CDR3 sequence: CSGSTGENEKLFF.